Sequencing of this T cell receptor beta chain was carried out in a study of memory CD4+ T cells and cytomegalovirus serostatus. Findings of the study overall: Each of approximately 63 CMV-associated TCRbeta sequences occurred in one to five individuals.

The sort gate was single viable CD3+CD4+CD8-CD45RO+ cells for memory CD4+ T cells. For this clone: No antigen is known for it.

The data were produced by immunoSEQ multiplex PCR, yet TCRdb's version contains in-frame clones alone and is incomplete. The table has about 57,000 clones, less than 80% seen once. CDR3 length equals 13 residues. From germline, CDR1 is SGHTA and CDR2 FQGTGA. J was trimmed by 10 bases and V by 5 bases; bases with no gene match: 8. The chain employs TRBV7-3 and TRBJ1-1, with TRBD1 matching 9 bases. Input material: memory CD4+ T cells from blood. The TCR was taken from an adult in good health and CMV-seronegative. The CDR3 DNA reads as TGTGCCAGCAGCCTAAATGAGGGACAGGGAGCTTTCTTT. It specifies CASSLNEGQGAFF.